The sample holds a few counts of the clone carrying this T cell receptor beta chain. No antigen is known for it. The sample belongs to a study of T cells after yellow fever vaccination. Turning to the study itself: Preparation of the low-cell-number fractions used SMART-Seq v4 Ultra Low Input.

Template-switching 5'RACE yielded the TCR cDNA; a universal primer site and UMIs were added in the process. TCRdb re-derived calls from the 5' RACE reads in MiXCR, one entry per CDR3 protein. The table includes 350,000 to 450,000 distinct CDR3 sequences, over 15% detected once. General observations from the study: In FACS-sorted repertoires, abundant clonotypes from the bulk population could appear as contaminants. Only a small proportion of the clonotypes turned up in both the CD4 and the CD8 compartments, likely arising from convergent recombination.

This CDR3 has 15 residues. V shed 6 bases and J 1 base; nucleotides not matched to a gene: 5. From germline, CDR1 is MGHRA and CDR2 YSYEKL. The rearrangement joins TRBV4-1 to TRBJ2-3; 9 bases match TRBD1. The input for sequencing was PBMCs, taken before the yellow fever booster vaccination. The clonotype originates from a man between 18 and 35 years old who received the YFV17D yellow fever vaccine. This CDR3 is CASRDRGGGTDTQYF. CDR3 in DNA: TGCGCCAGCAGGGACAGGGGAGGAGGCACAGATACGCAGTATTTT.